Listed below are T cell receptor beta chains from one sample, sequenced in a study of shared clonotypes between healthy human individuals. The table came from immunoSEQ multiplex PCR; TCRdb's copy has only in-frame clones and leaves some out. The table records about 2 million clones, roughly 96% of them present only once. What was sequenced was naive CD4+ T cells sorted from blood. The origin of the receptors is a man between 18 and 29 years old in good health. The CDR3 runs from the conserved cysteine through the conserved F or W. Each record gives: V gene, clone size, D gene, J gene, CDR3 DNA, CDR3 protein. A D gene is named only where the DNA matches it firmly. A row's size may be missing; if present it is once, few, many or a size class.

>TRBV10-3|.|.|TRBJ2-3
TGTGCCGTCTACGTGTCTAGGTTGGATACGCAGTATTTT
CAVYVSRLDTQYF
>TRBV14|.|.|TRBJ2-7
TGTGCCAGCAGTCGCCCGGGGGGCGTTGGGTACGAGCAGTACTTC
CASSRPGGVGYEQYF
>TRBV6-5|.|.|TRBJ1-2
TGTGCCAGCAGACAGGCCCTCTATGGCTACACCTTC
CASRQALYGYTF
>TRBV10-3|.|TRBD1|TRBJ2-3
TGTGCCATCGACAGGGGGCAGGGCACAGATACGCAGTATTTT
CAIDRGQGTDTQYF
>TRBV7-7|once|.|TRBJ2-2
TGTGCTAGCAGCTTAGATCCAGGTTCAGGCGGGGAGCTGTTTTTT
CASSLDPGSGGELFF
>TRBV2|.|.|TRBJ1-5
TGTGCCAGCAGTGAGGTCGGGCAGATCAATCAGCCCCAGCATTTT
CASSEVGQINQPQHF
>TRBV18|.|.|TRBJ2-7
TGTGCCAGCTCACCGGGGTCGGGGAAAGAGCAGTACTTC
CASSPGSGKEQYF
>TRBV10-3|.|TRBD1|TRBJ1-1
TGTGCCATCACCAGACAGGGTAACACTGAAGCTTTCTTT
CAITRQGNTEAFF
>TRBV5-1|.|TRBD1|TRBJ1-1
TGCGCCAGCAGCTCTAACGTGGGACAGGGAAAAGCTTTCTTT
CASSSNVGQGKAFF
>TRBV10-3|.|.|TRBJ2-2
TGTGCCAGCAGAAAGGGGACGAACACCGGGGAGCTGTTTTTT
CASRKGTNTGELFF
>TRBV5-4|.|.|TRBJ1-2
TGTGCCAGCAGCCAAACAGGGTACGGTGGCTACACCTTC
CASSQTGYGGYTF
>TRBV5-4|.|TRBD2|TRBJ2-1
TGTGCCAGCAGCTTTAGGCTAGCGGACAATGAGCAGTTCTTC
CASSFRLADNEQFF
>TRBV5-1|once|.|TRBJ1-5
TGCGCCAGCAGCTTGGAGGGGGGGCACAATCAGCCCCAGCATTTT
CASSLEGGHNQPQHF
>TRBV19|once|.|TRBJ1-2
TGTGCCAGTAGTATAAGGGCTGGATTCTATGGCTACACCTTC
CASSIRAGFYGYTF
>TRBV9|.|TRBD2|TRBJ2-3
TGTGCCAGCAGCGTAGATGCGGGGGACCATAGCACAGATACGCAGTATTTT
CASSVDAGDHSTDTQYF
>TRBV5-1|.|TRBD1|TRBJ1-1
TGCGCCAGTTCGACAGGGTGGGCTGAAGCTTTCTTT
CASSTGWAEAFF
>TRBV5-1|.|.|TRBJ2-1
TGCGCCAGCAGCTTGCGGCAAGCCAAAGCTAATGAGCAGTTCTTC
CASSLRQAKANEQFF
>TRBV18|once|.|TRBJ1-1
TGTGCCAGCTCACCAAAATTGAACACTGAAGCTTTCTTT
CASSPKLNTEAFF
>TRBV28|.|TRBD1|TRBJ1-6
TGTGCCAGCAGTGGGTTAGGCCAGGGGGATTCACCCCTCCACTTT
CASSGLGQGDSPLHF
>TRBV7-2|.|TRBD2|TRBJ2-5
TGTGCCAGCAGCCTTAGCGGGGTCCAAGAGACCCAGTACTTC
CASSLSGVQETQYF
>TRBV7-9|.|TRBD1|TRBJ1-5
TGTGCCAGCGGCCTAAGCGGGACAGGCAATCAGCCCCAGCATTTT
CASGLSGTGNQPQHF
>TRBV9|.|.|TRBJ2-1
TGTGCCAGCAGCGTAGCAGATTACAATGAGCAGTTCTTC
CASSVADYNEQFF
>TRBV7-2|many|.|TRBJ2-7
TGTGCCAGCAGCTTGGACAGGATCGGGAGCGGTTACGAGCAGTACTTC
CASSLDRIGSGYEQYF
>TRBV2|.|.|TRBJ1-3
TGTGCCAGCAGTGACGAGGGCCTCTCTGGAAACACCATATATTTT
CASSDEGLSGNTIYF
>TRBV7-3|.|.|TRBJ1-1
TGTGCCAGCAGCTTTGAAGGCGTCCGAGAGGCTTTCTTT
CASSFEGVREAFF
>TRBV29-1|.|TRBD1|TRBJ2-1
TGCAGCGTCCACAGGGGGCGCGCCTACAATGAGCAGTTCTTC
CSVHRGRAYNEQFF
>TRBV5-4|once|.|TRBJ2-3
TGTGCCAGCAGTCGGGACACAGATACGCAGTATTTT
CASSRDTDTQYF
>TRBV10-3|.|.|TRBJ2-1
TGTGCCATCAGTGGCGGGATCGAAGGCAATGAGCAGTTCTTC
CAISGGIEGNEQFF
>TRBV5-6|.|TRBD1|TRBJ1-1
TGTGCCAGCAGCTTGAGCGGGACAGTGGCGGGAGGCACTGAAGCTTTCTTT
CASSLSGTVAGGTEAFF
>TRBV5-4|.|TRBD2|TRBJ2-1
TGTGCCAGCGGTAGCGGGGGGTCCCGGAGCTCCTACAATGAGCAGTTCTTC
CASGSGGSRSSYNEQFF
>TRBV19|once|.|TRBJ2-2
TGTGCCAGTAGTAGTACAGCTAACACCGGGGAGCTGTTTTTT
CASSSTANTGELFF
>TRBV28|.|.|TRBJ1-1
TGTGCCAGCAGTTTACCCCTCGGGGGCAGGACTGAAGCTTTCTTT
CASSLPLGGRTEAFF
>TRBV4-1|.|TRBD2|TRBJ2-5
TGCGCCAGCAGCCTTCTAGCGGGGAAAGAGACCCAGTACTTC
CASSLLAGKETQYF
>TRBV5-1|.|TRBD1|TRBJ1-1
TGCGCCAGCAGCTTCCCGGGACAGGGGATGACTGAAGCTTTCTTT
CASSFPGQGMTEAFF
>TRBV11-3|once|TRBD1|TRBJ2-2
TGTGCCAGCAAGAAGGACAGGGGTACCGGGGAGCTGTTTTTT
CASKKDRGTGELFF
>TRBV7-2|.|.|TRBJ1-6
TGTGCCAGCAGCCTCCGGACGGTCTATAATTCACCCCTCCACTTT
CASSLRTVYNSPLHF
>TRBV7-9|.|TRBD2|TRBJ2-7
TGTGCCAGCAGCTTAGCTGGACTAGCGGGGGTTGTGCAGTACTTC
CASSLAGLAGVVQYF
>TRBV7-6|.|.|TRBJ2-2
TGTGCCAGCAGCACCCAGTTCTCGGGCACCGGGGAGCTGTTTTTT
CASSTQFSGTGELFF
>TRBV29-1|.|.|TRBJ2-5
TGCAGCGGTCGTCGACAGGTCGGGGAGACCCAGTACTTC
CSGRRQVGETQYF
>TRBV11-2|.|.|TRBJ2-7
TGTGCCAGCAGCTTTATAACAGGTCTATACGAGCAGTACTTC
CASSFITGLYEQYF
>TRBV7-9|.|.|TRBJ1-2
TGTGCCAGCAGCTTAGCGGCGGGTGACGGGTATGGCTACACCTTC
CASSLAAGDGYGYTF
>TRBV7-2|.|TRBD1|TRBJ1-4
TGTGCCAGCAGCTTGGGACAGGGGATCGAAAAACTGTTTTTT
CASSLGQGIEKLFF